This T cell receptor beta chain derives from a study of T cells after yellow fever vaccination. This CDR3 has 11 amino acids. Germline-derived CDR1 and CDR2 are SQVTM and ANQGSEA. The V end was cut by 7 bases, the J end by 8 bases, with 14 bases between. TCRdb itself ran the 5' RACE reads through MiXCR, one entry per CDR3 protein. The table lists about 300,000 distinct CDR3 sequences, 6.8% of them singletons. The material was PBMCs, obtained about 41 days after the first yellow fever vaccination. This TCR derives from a man aged 18-30 years who received the YFV17D yellow fever vaccine. V usage is TRBV29-1 and J usage is TRBJ1-1; no definite D call. DNA for the CDR3: TGCAGCGCCGCACGGGAAGGGGAAGCTTTCTTT. Residues: CSAAREGEAFF. The full variable domain, in which reference TRBV29-1 and TRBJ1-1 provide the parts outside the CDR3, is SAVISQKPSRDICQRGTSLTIQCQVDSQVTMMFWYRQQPGQSLTLIATANQGSEATYESGFVIDKFPISRPNLTFSTLTVSNMSPEDSSIYLCSAAREGEAFFGQGTRLTVV.